One sample yielded the 30 T cell receptor beta chains listed below, sequenced in a study of blood T cell repertoires in COVID-19. Libraries were prepared by immunoSEQ multiplex PCR; TCRdb keeps only in-frame clonotypes and omits some of them. The sample contains under 150,000 clones, 88% of which appear only once. Sequencing input: PBMCs or T cells enriched from blood (not recorded which). These receptors were collected from a woman aged 25-40 years with acute COVID-19.

V and J are TRBV6-2 or TRBV6-3 and TRBJ2-1; 11 nucleotides align to TRBD2. This CDR3 has 17 residues. Trimming removed 0 bases from V and 5 bases from J; junction bases left unmatched: 6. CDR1 MNHEY and CDR2 SVGEGT come from the germline V gene. CDR3: CASSYSMASGRNNEQFF. In DNA form, the CDR3 reads TGTGCCAGCAGTTACTCGATGGCTAGCGGGAGGAACAATGAGCAGTTCTTC.

The rearrangement joins TRBV4-3 to TRBJ2-3; a possible D gene is TRBD2 (6 bases). V gave up 4 bases and J gave up 4 bases, with 18 bases separating them. CDR1 is LGHNA, CDR2 YSLEER, per germline. The CDR3 runs to 16 residues. For the CDR3, the DNA is TGCGCCAGCAGCCTTTTCAGACTAGACGTCGCAGATACGCAGTATTTT. Residues: CASSLFRLDVADTQYF.

Regarding this clone: The sample carries other DNA sequences with the same CDR3. V is TRBV5-1 and J is TRBJ2-7; the match to TRBD2 covers 13 bases. The CDR3 runs 15 residues. With 2 bases clipped from V and 4 bases from J, the junction kept 3 bases outside the gene matches. Germline CDR1 SGHRS, CDR2 YFSETQ. The CDR3 DNA reads TGCGCCAGCAGCTTAGGGACTAGCGGGACTTACGAGCAGTACTTC. This sequence encodes CASSLGTSGTYEQYF.

The chain joins TRBV7-9 to TRBJ2-5, with TRBD2 as a possible D gene (6 bases). CDR3 length: 14 amino acids. The V end lost 6 bases, the J end lost 7 bases, and 18 bases lay between the germline ends. Germline lookup yields CDR1 SEHNR and CDR2 FQNEAQ (reference sequence). As DNA, the CDR3 is TGTGCCAGCAGGCTGAGCAGGGCGGAGGGGACCCAGTACTTC. Amino acid sequence: CASRLSRAEGTQYF.

CDR3 residues: CASSPWTGEGGFEAFF. The CDR3 coding sequence is TGTGCCAGCAGTCCCTGGACAGGGGAAGGGGGTTTTGAAGCTTTCTTT. This chain joins TRBV27 and TRBJ1-1; 9 bases are shared with TRBD1. The ends lost 5 bases at V and 7 bases at J; junction bases unmatched: 14. The CDR3 spans 16 residues. Germline assignment: CDR1 MNHEY and CDR2 SMNVEV (reference sequence).

The CDR3 protein is CASSPASLEGATDTQYF. The CDR3 coding sequence is TGTGCCAGCAGTCCTGCGTCTTTAGAAGGGGCCACAGATACGCAGTATTTT. The J gene is TRBJ2-3, the V gene TRBV28, with D possibly being TRBD1 (5 bases). Germline assignment: CDR1 MDHEN and CDR2 SYDVKM. This CDR3 contains 17 residues. Trimming stripped 5 bases from V and 2 bases from J, with 20 bases between.

This clone showed up just a few times. The chain couples TRBV28 to TRBJ2-1; D is perhaps TRBD2 (5 bases). The CDR3 length is 17 residues. Germline CDR1 MDHEN, CDR2 SYDVKM. V lost 3 bases, J lost 0 bases, and 15 bases lay in between. CDR3: CASSFPGLLISYNEQFF. CDR3 nucleotides: TGTGCCAGCAGTTTTCCAGGACTGCTGATCTCCTACAATGAGCAGTTCTTC.

The chain employs TRBV10-3 and TRBJ2-7, with 7 bases matching TRBD2. The CDR3 sequence is 15 residues long. Germline CDR1 ENHRY, CDR2 SYGVKD. The J segment lost 5 bases and the V segment lost 4 bases, leaving 11 bases of the junction unmatched. CDR3 in amino acids: CAISVRAGVFHEQYF. The CDR3 DNA sequence: TGTGCCATCAGTGTTCGGGCGGGAGTGTTCCACGAGCAGTACTTC.

This chain links TRBV28 with TRBJ1-2; possibly TRBD1 for D (6 bases). V was cut by 6 bases and J by 4 bases, with 18 bases left in between. Germline CDR1 reads MDHEN; CDR2 reads SYDVKM. This CDR3 region has 15 residues. The CDR3 coding sequence is TGTGCCAGCAGGCCCCGGGGGGCTTCGGTCTATGGCTACACCTTC. Its translation is CASRPRGASVYGYTF.

CDR3 coding DNA: TGTGCCAGCTGCACCGGGACAGGGAACTACAATGAGCAGTTCTTC. Translated, it gives CASCTGTGNYNEQFF. This chain uses TRBV7-2 with TRBJ2-1; 9 bases are a match to TRBD1. The CDR3 is 15 residues long. With V trimmed by 8 bases and J by 3 bases, 8 bases remained unmatched. From germline, CDR1 is SGHTA and CDR2 FQGNSA.

This clone has only a few counts. The chain joins TRBV9 to TRBJ2-2; 7 bases agree with TRBD1. Germline trimming cut 4 bases from V and 3 bases from J; bases unmatched to any gene: 9. Germline CDR1 and CDR2: SGDLS and YYNGEE. The CDR3 has 16 amino acids. The CDR3 sequence is CASSKSRDSYTGELFF. CDR3 sequence (DNA): TGTGCCAGCAGCAAGTCCCGGGACAGCTACACCGGGGAGCTGTTTTTT. Complete variable domain (other parts from reference TRBV9 and TRBJ2-2): DSGVTQTPKHLITATGQRVTLRCSPRSGDLSVYWYQQSLDQGLQFLIQYYNGEERAKGNILERFSAQQFPDLHSELNLSSLELGDSALYFCASSKSRDSYTGELFFGEGSRLTVL.

This sequence joins TRBV20-1 and TRBJ1-2, with 8 bases lining up with TRBD1. Germline values: CDR1 DFQATT, CDR2 SNEGSKA (reference sequence). The CDR3 totals 14 residues. V shed 3 bases, J shed 3 bases, and the junction held 6 bases outside the gene matches. CDR3 sequence (DNA): TGCAGTGCTAGTTGGGGACAGGTTTACTATGGCTACACCTTC. Translated: CSASWGQVYYGYTF.

This chain uses TRBV15 with TRBJ1-5, with TRBD1 identical over 9 bases. With 2 bases clipped from V and 0 bases from J, the junction kept 11 bases outside the gene matches. CDR1 is LNHNV, CDR2 YYDKDF, per germline (reference sequence). The CDR3 is made up of 19 amino acids. The CDR3 sequence: CATSRLPRGTGNSNQPQHF. DNA for the CDR3: TGTGCCACCAGCAGATTACCGCGCGGGACAGGGAATAGCAATCAGCCCCAGCATTTT. Full variable domain (missing parts from reference TRBV15 and TRBJ1-5): DAMVIQNPRYQVTQFGKPVTLSCSQTLNHNVMYWYQQKSSQAPKLLFHYYDKDFNNEADTPDNFQSRRPNTSFCFLDIRSPGLGDTAMYLCATSRLPRGTGNSNQPQHFGDGTRLSIL.

The chain couples TRBV29-1 to TRBJ2-1; 10 positions agree with TRBD1. The CDR3 has 13 amino acids. The ends lost 8 bases at V and 10 bases at J; junction bases unmatched: 11. The germline V gene has CDR1 SQVTM and CDR2 ANQGSEA. This chain's CDR3 is CSLRQGATVEQFF. CDR3 in DNA: TGCAGCCTTCGACAGGGGGCTACCGTCGAGCAGTTCTTC.

This clone has just one count. The rearrangement joins TRBV7-3 to TRBJ2-5; 11 positions match TRBD2. This CDR3 comprises 17 residues. Germline values: CDR1 SGHTA, CDR2 FQGTGA. Losses at the gene ends were 3 bases for V and 1 base for J; bases not matched to a gene: 7. The CDR3 DNA reads as TGTGCCAGCAGCTTCAGGGTACTAGCGGGAGTCCAAGAGACCCAGTACTTC. Its protein is CASSFRVLAGVQETQYF.

This chain uses TRBV28 with TRBJ2-3; D is uncertain. Germline assignment: CDR1 MDHEN and CDR2 SYDVKM. Trimming left V 3 bases short and J 0 bases short, with 16 bases between. The CDR3 length is 17 residues. CDR3 sequence reads: CASSFGRATPSTDTQYF. The CDR3 DNA is TGTGCCAGCAGTTTTGGTCGAGCCACTCCTAGCACAGATACGCAGTATTTT.

This clone occurred once. The chain is built from TRBV19 and TRBJ1-2; no clear D gene. The CDR3 sequence is 11 residues long. Looked up from germline, CDR1 is LNHDA and CDR2 is SQIVND (reference sequence). Trimming stripped 8 bases from V and 6 bases from J, with 10 bases between. The CDR3 is CASFTGNGYTF. In nucleotides, the CDR3 is TGTGCCAGTTTTACGGGTAATGGCTACACCTTC.

This sequence joins TRBV6-6 and TRBJ1-2, with D possibly being TRBD1 (6 bases). The V and J ends lost 2 bases and 1 base respectively, with 11 bases between them. Germline assignment: CDR1 MNHNY and CDR2 SVGAGI (reference sequence). The CDR3 is made up of 15 amino acids. CDR3 DNA sequence: TGTGCCAGCAGTTACCGGGACACACATAACTATGGCTACACCTTC. Its translation is CASSYRDTHNYGYTF.

This clone turned up a few times. The V and J genes are TRBV5-6 and TRBJ1-2, with D perhaps matching TRBD1 (5 bases). CDR3 length: 14 amino acids. The V end was cut by 4 bases, the J end by 3 bases, with 13 bases between. Germline V gene data show CDR1 as SGHDT and CDR2 as YYEEEE. The chain's CDR3 is CASSPAGLYYGYTF. For the CDR3, the DNA is TGTGCCAGCAGCCCCGCGGGACTCTACTATGGCTACACCTTC.

The chain couples TRBV5-4 to TRBJ1-6; D uncertain. Trimming removed 0 bases from V and 9 bases from J, with 16 bases in between. The CDR3 loop spans 16 amino acids. CDR1 is SGHNT and CDR2 is YYREEE in the germline V gene (reference sequence). The CDR3 DNA sequence: TGTGCCAGCAGCTTGGCGCCGGCGGGAAGTGGTTCACCCCTCCACTTT. Protein: CASSLAPAGSGSPLHF. The whole variable domain, remainder taken from reference TRBV5-4 and TRBJ1-6, is ETGVTQSPTHLIKTRGQQVTLRCSSQSGHNTVSWYQQALGQGPQFIFQYYREEENGRGNFPPRFSGLQFPNYSSELNVNALELDDSALYLCASSLAPAGSGSPLHFGNGTRLTVT.

J is TRBJ1-1 and V is TRBV27, with 7 positions matching TRBD1. Looked up from germline, CDR1 is MNHEY and CDR2 is SMNVEV (reference sequence). This CDR3 has 15 amino acids. The V segment lost 6 bases and the J segment 4 bases; nucleotides outside the gene matches: 11. DNA of the CDR3: TGTGCCAGCAGGATTCAGACAGGGTCCGGCACTGAAGCTTTCTTT. Its protein is CASRIQTGSGTEAFF.

V gene TRBV18 combines with J gene TRBJ2-1; 8 positions match TRBD2. This CDR3 has 15 residues. Germline V gene data show CDR1 as KGHSH and CDR2 as LQKENI. V lost 1 base, J lost 4 bases, and 3 bases stayed unmatched. In nucleotides, the CDR3 is TGTGCCAGCTCACCACAGCGGGAGATGTACAATGAGCAGTTCTTC. Translation: CASSPQREMYNEQFF. Full variable domain (missing parts from reference TRBV18 and TRBJ2-1): NAGVMQNPRHLVRRRGQEARLRCSPMKGHSHVYWYRQLPEEGLKFMVYLQKENIIDESGMPKERFSAEFPKEGPSILRIQQVVRGDSAAYFCASSPQREMYNEQFFGPGTRLTVL.

V gene TRBV30 combines with J gene TRBJ2-1; TRBD2 aligns across 15 bases. The CDR3 has 16 residues. The V gene's germline CDR1 is GTSNPN and CDR2 SVGIG (reference sequence). After removal of 3 bases from V and 6 bases from J, the junction contained 6 bases not matched to a gene. CDR3 in amino acids: CAWSGLAGGKGNEQFF. For the CDR3, the DNA is TGTGCCTGGAGCGGACTAGCGGGAGGGAAGGGCAATGAGCAGTTCTTC.

This clone was found a few times. The chain links TRBV5-6 to TRBJ2-7; no clear D. The V gene lost 0 bases and the J gene lost 3 bases, with 13 bases spanning the gap. The CDR3 length is 15 residues. CDR1 is SGHDT and CDR2 is YYEEEE in the germline V gene. CDR3 residues: CASSLDPVSFYEQYF. The DNA for the CDR3 is TGTGCCAGCAGCTTGGATCCGGTATCATTCTACGAGCAGTACTTC.

This clone was detected once. The chain uses TRBV29-1 and TRBJ1-3, with D tentatively TRBD1 (6 bases). The CDR3 is made up of 13 amino acids. Germline V gene sequence: CDR1 SQVTM, CDR2 ANQGSEA. The ends were cut back, 7 bases at V and 4 bases at J, with 14 bases in the middle. CDR3 sequence reads: CSARDTGGNTIYF. In DNA form, the CDR3 reads TGCAGCGCCCGGGATACAGGGGGAAACACCATATATTTT.

This clone occurred a few times. J is TRBJ2-1 and V is TRBV18; 7 nucleotides agree with TRBD2. The CDR3 consists of 13 residues. Germline V gene sequence: CDR1 KGHSH, CDR2 LQKENI. After removal of 4 bases from V and 6 bases from J, the junction contained 3 bases not matched to a gene. The CDR3 DNA is TGTGCCAGCTCACTACTAGCGACCAATGAGCAGTTCTTC. It specifies CASSLLATNEQFF.

The chain recombines TRBV19 with TRBJ1-1, with 9 bases that match TRBD1. CDR1 LNHDA and CDR2 SQIVND come from the germline V gene (reference sequence). The CDR3 is 11 amino acids. With V trimmed by 7 bases and J by 11 bases, 5 bases remained unmatched. The CDR3 DNA follows: TGTGCCAGTACGCGGGACAGGGCTGCTTTCTTT. This gives the protein CASTRDRAAFF. Variable domain in full (rest from reference TRBV19 and TRBJ1-1): DGGITQSPKYLFRKEGQNVTLSCEQNLNHDAMYWYRQDPGQGLRLIYYSQIVNDFQKGDIAEGYSVSREKKESFPLTVTSAQKNPTAFYLCASTRDRAAFFGQGTRLTVV.

The chain carries TRBV28 and TRBJ2-6; possibly TRBD1 for D (5 bases). Germline loops: CDR1 MDHEN, CDR2 SYDVKM. Trimming shortened V by 6 bases and J by 2 bases, and 20 bases separated the two germline ends. The CDR3 length is 18 residues. Written as DNA, the CDR3 is TGTGCCAGCAGCCGATCGGACACCTTCCCGGCTGGGGCCAACGTCCTGACTTTC. It codes for CASSRSDTFPAGANVLTF.

The J gene is TRBJ2-1, the V gene TRBV19; TRBD1 matches 10 bases. Germline CDR1 reads LNHDA; CDR2 reads SQIVND (reference sequence). V lost 0 bases and J lost 4; bases outside the gene matches: 3. The CDR3 contains 16 residues. As DNA, the CDR3 is TGTGCCAGTAGTATAGAGGGACAGGGGATGTACAATGAGCAGTTCTTC. Its translation is CASSIEGQGMYNEQFF. The full variable domain, rest sourced from reference TRBV19 and TRBJ2-1, is DGGITQSPKYLFRKEGQNVTLSCEQNLNHDAMYWYRQDPGQGLRLIYYSQIVNDFQKGDIAEGYSVSREKKESFPLTVTSAQKNPTAFYLCASSIEGQGMYNEQFFGPGTRLTVL.

The chain employs TRBV12-3 or TRBV12-4 and TRBJ1-1; D is ambiguous. The CDR3 sequence is 13 residues long. Trimming removed 3 bases from V and 4 bases from J, with 9 bases in between. The CDR3 DNA is TGTGCCAGCAGTTTGAGGGCGGGCACTGAAGCTTTCTTT. Encoded protein: CASSLRAGTEAFF.